This entry lists 8 T cell receptor beta chains sequenced from one sample in a study of glioma-infiltrating T cells after dendritic cell vaccination. TCRdb's table, derived via immunoSEQ multiplex PCR, lists solely in-frame clones and lacks some. Here the sample spans around 92,000 clones, over 80% being singletons. As for time point: after dendritic cell vaccination, including at tumor progression/relapse. Sequences were derived from blood, sampled after dendritic cell vaccination. These receptors were obtained from a human donor with glioblastoma.

V gene TRBV27 combines with J gene TRBJ1-1; a possible D gene is TRBD1 (5 bases). The ends were cut back, 8 bases at V and 5 bases at J, with 21 bases in the middle. CDR3 length equals 15 residues. Germline V gene data show CDR1 as MNHEY and CDR2 as SMNVEV (reference sequence). DNA of the CDR3: TGTGCCAGCTTTGTAATGTCAAGGGGTTGGACTGAAGCTTTCTTT. Residues: CASFVMSRGWTEAFF.

V and J are TRBV5-1 and TRBJ2-5; D perhaps matches TRBD1 (6 bases). CDR1 is SGHRS, CDR2 YFSETQ, per germline. The CDR3 sequence is 15 residues long. With 0 bases removed from V and 5 bases from J, the gap between germline ends came to 14 bases. CDR3 in DNA: TGCGCCAGCAGCTTGGGAACAGGGATCCAGGAGACCCAGTACTTC. Amino acids: CASSLGTGIQETQYF.

This chain joins TRBV29-1 and TRBJ2-5; possible D gene TRBD1, 6 bases. V shed 6 bases and J shed 4 bases, with 12 bases lying between them. The germline V gene has CDR1 SQVTM and CDR2 ANQGSEA. CDR3 length: 12 amino acids. The CDR3 reads CSVYTGRETQYF. CDR3 bases: TGCAGCGTGTATACAGGGAGAGAGACCCAGTACTTC.

The count of this clone is one. V and J are TRBV5-5 and TRBJ1-2; TRBD1 aligns across 9 bases. Trimming took 1 base from V and 4 from J; bases not matched to a gene: 8. Germline CDR1 SGHKS, CDR2 YYEKEE (reference sequence). The CDR3 is 16 amino acids. The CDR3 is CASSLNPGQGVYGYTF. For the CDR3, the DNA is TGTGCCAGCAGCTTGAACCCGGGACAGGGTGTCTATGGCTACACCTTC. Using reference TRBV5-5 and TRBJ1-2 for the parts outside the CDR3, the full variable domain is DAGVTQSPTHLIKTRGQQVTLRCSPISGHKSVSWYQQVLGQGPQFIFQYYEKEERGRGNFPDRFSARQFPNYSSELNVNALLLGDSALYLCASSLNPGQGVYGYTFGSGTRLTVV.

J is TRBJ1-5 and V is TRBV4-1; no reliable D call. Trimming pared 1 base from V and 6 bases from J, leaving 10 bases between. The CDR3 is 14 residues long. Germline values: CDR1 MGHRA, CDR2 YSYEKL. The CDR3 region has the DNA TGCGCCAGCAGCCAAGGAGTTGGGCGTCAGCCCCAGCATTTT. Residues: CASSQGVGRQPQHF.

The V and J genes are TRBV2 and TRBJ2-6; possible D gene TRBD1, 5 bases. Trimming took 0 bases from V and 1 from J, leaving 19 bases between them. The CDR3 is made up of 20 amino acids. Germline CDR1 is SNHLY and CDR2 is FYNNEI. The chain's CDR3 is CASSEAPQGGLGSGANVLTF. The CDR3 bases are TGTGCCAGCAGTGAAGCGCCGCAGGGTGGCCTGGGTTCTGGGGCCAACGTCCTGACTTTC.

This clone was seen a single time. This chain uses TRBV16 with TRBJ1-5; 7 bases match TRBD1. There are 13 residues in the CDR3. Germline V gene sequence: CDR1 KGHSY, CDR2 FQNENV. The junction had 0 bases not matched to a gene; V was cut back by 0 bases and J by 7 bases. The CDR3 DNA reads TGTGCCAGCAGCCAATCCAGGGGGCAGCCCCAGCATTTT. This gives the protein CASSQSRGQPQHF. The complete variable domain, with remaining parts taken from reference TRBV16 and TRBJ1-5, reads GEEVAQTPKHLVRGEGQKAKLYCAPIKGHSYVFWYQQVLKNEFKFLISFQNENVFDETGMPKERFSAKCLPNSPCSLEIQATKLEDSAVYFCASSQSRGQPQHFGDGTRLSIL.

The chain has TRBV18 and TRBJ2-2; D is possibly TRBD1 (6 bases). Trimming removed 2 bases from V and 4 bases from J, with 11 bases in between. Germline V gene lookup returns CDR1 KGHSH and CDR2 LQKENI. This CDR3 spans 15 amino acids. CDR3 in DNA: TGTGCCAGCTCACCAGGGGGCGCAGGCACCGGGGAGCTGTTTTTT. Protein product: CASSPGGAGTGELFF.